This T cell receptor beta chain appears in the sequencing data of a study of vaccination effects on CD4 cells after COVID-19 (dated by TCRdb to between 2021 and 2023). The study in broad terms: Post-vaccine samples across the study were collected a median of 72 days after the second dose, with a range of 14 to 241. In both COVID-19 convalescent patients and infection-naive vaccine recipients, the study compared SARS-CoV-2 spike-specific CD4+ TCR repertoires from before mRNA vaccination with those from after it. The full study included roughly 10 COVID-19 convalescent patients and a handful of SARS-CoV-2-naive healthy vaccine recipients. The Oncomine TCR Beta short-read assay on an Illumina iSeq 100 was used to sequence cultures from other donors in the study. Results the study describes overall, beyond this receptor: Among healthy vaccine recipients, nearly all vaccine-induced clones were SARS-CoV-2 mono-reactive, and just 1 of 255 was cross-reactive with common cold coronaviruses. At late post-vaccination timepoints, both infection-induced and vaccine-induced clones showed marked clonal contraction, consistent with waning T cell responses. Limitations of the study were the small number of convalescent patients and the absence of early post-infection timepoints.

On this clone itself: The target of this receptor is not known. Within one base of it there is no much larger clone, and no base qualities were kept.

The ViraFEST assay stimulated PBMC with viral peptide pools and then used TCR sequencing to identify antigen-specific CD4+ T cell clonotypes by expansion. After more than nine days of culture, CD4+ T cells were isolated with the EasySep CD4+ T cell isolation kit. Each participant received two doses of an mRNA SARS-CoV-2 vaccine, either BNT162b2 or mRNA-1273. None of the healthy vaccine recipients had a prior SARS-CoV-2 infection, which was confirmed by nucleocapsid antibody tests that came back negative both before and after vaccination. Each well held some 1.9 million PBMC cultured in IMDM containing roughly 4.9% human AB serum, about 10 IU/ml IL-2 and gentamicin, along with roughly 10 ug/ml peptides. On days 3 and 7, half of the culture medium was replaced with fresh IL-2-containing medium. Unless otherwise noted, each peptide stimulation condition was cultured in triplicate wells. PBMC were separated from whole blood using Ficoll-Paque Plus gradient centrifugation and were then either cryopreserved at -140C or used fresh. The spike proteins of SARS-CoV-2 and of the common cold coronaviruses HCoV-NL63, HCoV-OC43 and HCoV-229E were spanned by overlapping peptide pools. The QIAamp micro DNA kit was used to extract genomic DNA from the cultured CD4+ T cells.

Including cysteine and phenylalanine, the CDR3 has 14 amino acids. CDR3 DNA only is kept here, 42 bases in frame from base 1. CDR1 and CDR2, per the germline V gene, are KGHSH and LQKENI. V loses 3 bases at its end and J loses 8 bases; junction bases beyond the gene matches: 6. Library construction relied on the immunoSEQ multiplex PCR assay. TCR beta CDR3 sequencing was performed on DNA from the cultured, isolated CD4+ T cells. In the authors' own workflow: The analysis removed non-productive TCR sequences, trimmed reads to the CDR3 region, and retained only CDR3s that were 7 or more amino acids long. The MANAFEST web app was used to pick out antigen-specific clonotypes by comparing their expansion in peptide wells with that in reference cultures. To count as positive, a clone had to show expansion at FDR<0.05 compared with the reference and with all other wells, an odds ratio above 5, and a frequency above 0.1% in two replicate wells. Clonotypes significantly expanded in SARS-CoV-2 spike wells and in at least one common cold coronavirus spike condition were defined as cross-reactive. CDR3 similarity was assessed by Levenshtein distance using the stringdist R package, and unrooted trees were constructed with ape in R 3.6.1. In TCRdb, the immuneACCESS table is reduced to in-frame sequences with V and J assigned. These tables do not hold every clone; where another copy was compared, an unresolved V gene accounts for under half, and the others remain unexplained. V and J calls and clone size are copied from that table; D and trimming were computed from the DNA. This sample holds 25,000 to 35,000 clones; roughly four fifths were observed only once. Of the sample, 1.5% is held by the ten largest clones.

The TCR was taken from a human donor who received a COVID-19 vaccine. Some clones in this sample may be carry-over from other donors' samples. The V gene is TRBV18 and the J gene is TRBJ1-4, with 7 bases aligning to TRBD1. Here the sequenced sample was CD4+ T cells from PBMCs cultured with HCoV-NL63 spike peptides, taken after COVID-19 vaccination. The cell subset or site label of this sample denotes: HCoV-NL63 spike overlapping peptide pool stimulation. The DNA sequence is as follows: TGTGCCAGCTCACCGGGACAGTCTGCCGAAAAACTGTTTTTT. It codes for CASSPGQSAEKLFF.